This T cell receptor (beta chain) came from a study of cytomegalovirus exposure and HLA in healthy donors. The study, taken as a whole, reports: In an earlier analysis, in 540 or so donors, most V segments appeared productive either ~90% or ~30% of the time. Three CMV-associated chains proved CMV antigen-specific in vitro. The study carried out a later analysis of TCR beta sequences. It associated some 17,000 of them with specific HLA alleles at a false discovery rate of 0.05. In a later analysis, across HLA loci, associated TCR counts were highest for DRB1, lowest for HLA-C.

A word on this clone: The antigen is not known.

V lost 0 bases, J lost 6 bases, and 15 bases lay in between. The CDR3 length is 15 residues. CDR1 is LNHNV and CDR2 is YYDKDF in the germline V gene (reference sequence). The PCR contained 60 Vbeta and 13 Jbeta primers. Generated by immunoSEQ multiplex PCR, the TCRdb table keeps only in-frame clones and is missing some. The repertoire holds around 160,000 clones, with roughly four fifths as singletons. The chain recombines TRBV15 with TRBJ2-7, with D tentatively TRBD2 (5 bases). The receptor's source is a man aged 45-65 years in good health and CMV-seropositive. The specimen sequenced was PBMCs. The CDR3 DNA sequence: TGTGCCACCAGCAGAGATCGAGGGCATAGTGGCGAGCAGTACTTC. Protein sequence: CATSRDRGHSGEQYF.